This T cell receptor (beta chain) was identified during a study of blood T cell repertoires in COVID-19. Study background: T cells, B-cell-depleted T cells, or PBMCs supplied cDNA or gDNA.

Per the original data handling: Quantification of nucleated cells was approximated via reference gene primer amplification. Some clones are missing from TCRdb's copy, which holds only in-frame ones; the method was immunoSEQ multiplex PCR. That table gives V, J and clone size, and the DNA gave D and trimming. The sample consists of around 80,000 clones, roughly 88% of them appearing once. Germline CDR1 reads LNHNV; CDR2 reads YYDKDF (reference sequence). CDR3 length equals 14 residues. V was pared by 3 bases and J by 2 bases, with 8 bases between. V usage is TRBV15 and J usage is TRBJ1-5; D is unclear. This TCR derives from a woman of 80 years or more with acute or convalescent COVID-19. Sequencing was done on a sample of peripheral blood. CDR3 sequence: CATSSASRNQPQHF. The CDR3 nucleotides read TGTGCCACCAGCAGTGCGTCCCGCAATCAGCCCCAGCATTTT.